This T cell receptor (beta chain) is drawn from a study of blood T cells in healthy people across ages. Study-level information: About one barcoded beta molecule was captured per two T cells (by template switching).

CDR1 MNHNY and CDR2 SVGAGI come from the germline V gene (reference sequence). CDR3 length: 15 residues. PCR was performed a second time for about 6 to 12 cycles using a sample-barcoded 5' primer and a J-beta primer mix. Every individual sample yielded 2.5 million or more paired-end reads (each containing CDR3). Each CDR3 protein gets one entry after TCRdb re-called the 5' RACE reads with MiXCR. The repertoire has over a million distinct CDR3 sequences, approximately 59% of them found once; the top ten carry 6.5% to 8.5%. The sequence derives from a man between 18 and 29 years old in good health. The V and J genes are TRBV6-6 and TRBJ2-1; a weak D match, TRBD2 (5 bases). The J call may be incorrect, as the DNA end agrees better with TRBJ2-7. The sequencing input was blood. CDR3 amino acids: CASSYIERSYNEQYF. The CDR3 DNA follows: TGTGCCAGCAGTTACATCGAGCGGAGCTACAATGAGCAGTACTTC.